This TCR beta chain was retrieved from a study of blood T cell repertoires in COVID-19. Study details: Spain, Italy and the United States supplied samples that represented acute and convalescent COVID-19. PBMCs, B-cell-depleted T cells, or T cells provided the cDNA or gDNA that made up the material.

Germline CDR1 reads SGHNT; CDR2 reads YYREEE (reference sequence). Trimming removed 4 bases from V and 5 bases from J; junction bases left unmatched: 5. The CDR3 contains 13 residues. How the authors handled the data: Estimated nucleated cell counts came from reference gene primer amplification. Generated by immunoSEQ multiplex PCR, the TCRdb table keeps only in-frame clones and is missing some. The V and J calls and clone size are taken from that table; D and trimming were inferred from the DNA. The table has fewer than 200,000 clones, 82% seen once. This sequence was found in a woman aged 70-85 years with acute or convalescent COVID-19. The sequenced sample was peripheral blood. The chain carries TRBV5-4 and TRBJ2-5; 7 bases fit TRBD1. The CDR3 sequence: CASSRGQAETQYF. CDR3 in DNA: TGTGCCAGCAGCCGCGGACAGGCGGAGACCCAGTACTTC.